Shown below are 25 T cell receptor beta chains from a single sample sequenced in a study of T cell responses to AZD1222 COVID-19 vaccine (dated by TCRdb to the early 2020s). The library relied on the immunoSEQ multiplex PCR assay. The source is immuneACCESS, and TCRdb retained only in-frame sequences with V and J called. Part of the clones is not carried over; for the studies checked, unresolved V genes explain less than half of this, and the remainder is unexplained. For this sample there are approximately 140,000 clones; about 94% appear just once. The top ten constitute around 5.9% of the sample. The time point label for this specimen denotes: baseline before first vaccination. This specimen consisted of peripheral blood, obtained on day 0 of AZD1222 vaccination. The receptors shown here come from an adult in good health.

This clone showed up just once. The V gene is TRBV28, the J gene TRBJ2-3, with D perhaps TRBD2 (5 bases). The V gene lost 4 bases and the J gene lost 5 bases, with 19 bases spanning the gap. This CDR3 spans 16 amino acids. In germline, CDR1 is MDHEN, CDR2 SYDVKM. The CDR3: CASSWLAPEGKDTQYF. Written as DNA, the CDR3 is TGTGCCAGCAGTTGGCTAGCTCCCGAAGGAAAAGATACGCAGTATTTT.

This clone was seen only a few times. The CDR3 sequence: CATSDLRGPNYEQYF. The CDR3 nucleotides are TGTGCCACCAGTGATTTGAGGGGGCCCAACTACGAGCAGTACTTC. The chain employs TRBV24-1 and TRBJ2-7; 7 bases fit TRBD1. The ends lost 0 bases at V and 3 bases at J; junction bases unmatched: 4. CDR1 is KGHDR and CDR2 is SFDVKD in the germline V gene. The CDR3 is 15 amino acids.

V is TRBV2 and J is TRBJ2-3; 11 bases map to TRBD2. This CDR3 contains 15 residues. The germline V gene encodes CDR1 SNHLY and CDR2 FYNNEI. V lost 6 bases and J lost 2; bases outside the gene matches: 4. The CDR3 DNA sequence: TGTGCCAGCAGCGTAGCGGGGGGGACCACAGATACGCAGTATTTT. Translated: CASSVAGGTTDTQYF. The whole variable domain, filled in from reference TRBV2 and TRBJ2-3, reads EPEVTQTPSHQVTQMGQEVILRCVPISNHLYFYWYRQILGQKVEFLVSFYNNEISEKSEIFDDQFSVERPDGSNFTLKIRSTKLEDSAMYFCASSVAGGTTDTQYFGPGTRLTVL.

The rearrangement links TRBV5-8 to TRBJ1-2; D unclear. Germline CDR1 SGHTS, CDR2 YDEGEE. This CDR3 region has 14 residues. V lost 5 bases and J 0 bases, leaving 11 bases between the germline ends. The CDR3 here is CASSLTVANYGYTF. CDR3 nucleotide sequence: TGTGCCAGCAGTCTGACTGTAGCTAACTATGGCTACACCTTC.

The chain links TRBV29-1 to TRBJ1-1; 7 bases are shared with TRBD1. V shed 7 bases, J shed 0 bases, and the junction held 11 bases outside the gene matches. The germline V gene has CDR1 SQVTM and CDR2 ANQGSEA. The CDR3 length is 15 residues. CDR3 protein: CSAIPGQIMNTEAFF. The DNA for the CDR3 is TGCAGCGCGATTCCGGGACAGATAATGAACACTGAAGCTTTCTTT.

This clone was observed a single time. V gene TRBV5-1 combines with J gene TRBJ2-5; TRBD1 might be the D (5 bases). The V gene lost 1 base and the J gene lost 4 bases, with 14 bases spanning the gap. CDR3 size: 15 residues. Germline V gives CDR1 SGHRS, CDR2 YFSETQ. The CDR3 DNA follows: TGCGCCAGCAGCTTGTCAGGGTGGAAGGGAGAGACCCAGTACTTC. Encoded protein: CASSLSGWKGETQYF.

The V call is TRBV6-2 or TRBV6-3, the J call TRBJ1-2; D is ambiguous. The CDR3 sequence is 17 residues long. Germline V gene data show CDR1 as MNHEY and CDR2 as SVGEGT. Trimming took 4 bases from V and 2 from J, leaving 20 bases between them. The CDR3: CASSSRLVLSENYGYTF. The CDR3 coding sequence is TGTGCCAGCAGTTCGCGACTCGTATTAAGCGAGAACTATGGCTACACCTTC.

The CDR3 is CASSSPRTDYRWETQYF. The CDR3 DNA follows: TGTGCCAGCAGTTCACCCCGGACGGATTATAGGTGGGAGACCCAGTACTTC. This chain connects TRBV7-2 to TRBJ2-5; D remains ambiguous. Germline CDR1 is SGHTA and CDR2 is FQGNSA. V shed 6 bases and J shed 5 bases, with 25 bases lying between them. CDR3 length equals 17 residues.

The genes are TRBV6-4 and TRBJ1-5; no firm D call. CDR1 and CDR2 from the germline V gene are MRHNA and SNTAGT. V lost 0 bases and J lost 1, with 7 bases in between. CDR3 size: 15 residues. In DNA, the CDR3 is TGTGCCAGCAGTGACTCTCACGGAAGCAATCAGCCCCAGCATTTT. It specifies CASSDSHGSNQPQHF.

V gene TRBV5-1 combines with J gene TRBJ1-6; no clear D. Germline values: CDR1 SGHRS, CDR2 YFSETQ. With 1 base removed from V and 10 bases from J, the gap between germline ends came to 15 bases. The CDR3 has 15 residues. CDR3 bases: TGCGCCAGCAGCTTGCAGCCGACGGGTGACTCACCCCTCCACTTT. Protein sequence: CASSLQPTGDSPLHF.

J is TRBJ1-1 and V is TRBV24-1; 8 positions match TRBD1. The V and J ends lost 0 bases and 7 bases, in that order; junction bases with no gene match: 9. Germline CDR1 reads KGHDR; CDR2 reads SFDVKD. The CDR3 contains 16 residues. CDR3 in amino acids: CATSDLNRWTGHEAFF. The CDR3 nucleotides read TGTGCCACCAGTGATTTGAATAGGTGGACAGGGCATGAAGCTTTCTTT.

This chain joins TRBV2 and TRBJ2-7; TRBD2 matches 12 bases. Trimming cost V 3 bases and J 12 bases; bases outside gene matches: 6. The CDR3 is made up of 13 amino acids. Looked up from germline, CDR1 is SNHLY and CDR2 is FYNNEI. CDR3 bases: TGTGCCAGCAGTGATCCTAGCGGGAGGGCTTTGTACTTC. This codes for CASSDPSGRALYF.

V is TRBV6-5 and J is TRBJ2-7; 7 nucleotides agree with TRBD1. The CDR3 contains 14 residues. Per the germline V gene, CDR1 is MNHEY and CDR2 is SVGAGI. V was pared by 6 bases and J by 1 base, with 6 bases of the junction left unmatched. CDR3 coding DNA: TGTGCCAGCAGCCGACAGGGTTCGTCCTACGAGCAGTACTTC. Encoded protein: CASSRQGSSYEQYF.

The gene calls are TRBV11-3 and TRBJ1-6, with 10 bases identical to TRBD1. The CDR3 extends over 17 amino acids. V shed 1 base and J 5 bases; nucleotides not matched to a gene: 5. Germline V CDR1 and CDR2: SGHNT, YENEEA. The CDR3 sequence: CASSLVRDRGDNSPLHF. The CDR3 nucleotides read TGTGCCAGCAGCTTAGTTCGGGACAGGGGTGATAATTCACCCCTCCACTTT. The full variable domain, rest sourced from reference TRBV11-3 and TRBJ1-6, is EAGVVQSPRYKIIEKKQPVAFWCNPISGHNTLYWYLQNLGQGPELLIRYENEEAVDDSQLPKDRFSAERLKGVDSTLKIQPAELGDSAVYLCASSLVRDRGDNSPLHFGNGTRLTVT.

In nucleotides, the CDR3 is TGTGCCAGCAGTGAAGATTTGAACACTGAAGCTTTCTTT. As protein: CASSEDLNTEAFF. This chain joins TRBV6-1 and TRBJ1-1; D remains unclear. Trimming took off 1 base at V and 0 bases at J, with 3 bases between the two ends. CDR1 MNHNS and CDR2 SASEGT come from the germline V gene. The CDR3 is 13 residues long.

The chain carries TRBV19 and TRBJ2-7; TRBD1 might be the D (6 bases). Per the germline V gene, CDR1 is LNHDA and CDR2 is SQIVND (reference sequence). This CDR3 is built from 15 residues. V lost 6 bases, J lost 1 base, and 16 bases lay in between. The CDR3 DNA reads TGTGCCAGTAGGACCACGGGACACATATCCTACGAGCAGTACTTC. Translation gives CASRTTGHISYEQYF.

The chain carries TRBV30 and TRBJ1-2; D remains ambiguous. Trimming took 1 base from V and 6 from J, leaving 6 bases between them. Germline CDR1 GTSNPN, CDR2 SVGIG (reference sequence). The CDR3 extends over 11 amino acids. The CDR3 DNA reads as TGTGCCTGGAGTGAAGTAGATGGCTACACCTTC. This translates into CAWSEVDGYTF. Together with reference TRBV30 and TRBJ1-2, the CDR3 gives the full variable domain: SQTIHQWPATLVQPVGSPLSLECTVEGTSNPNLYWYRQAAGRGLQLLFYSVGIGQISSEVPQNLSASRPQDRQFILSSKKLLLSDSGFYLCAWSEVDGYTFGSGTRLTVV.

CDR3 coding DNA: TGTGCCAGTAGTAGAGGACGGGCCCGGGACACTGAAGCTTTCTTT. Its protein product is CASSRGRARDTEAFF. The J gene is TRBJ1-1, the V gene TRBV19; the D is unclear. The V end was cut by 4 bases, the J end by 3 bases, with 15 bases between. Germline V CDR1 and CDR2: LNHDA, SQIVND (reference sequence). This CDR3 spans 15 amino acids.

This clone has ten or more counts. V and J are TRBV7-9 and TRBJ1-2; 7 nucleotides align to TRBD1. With V trimmed by 5 bases and J by 6 bases, 9 bases remained unmatched. Germline loops: CDR1 SEHNR, CDR2 FQNEAQ (reference sequence). The CDR3 extends over 14 amino acids. CDR3: CASSVIDRENGYTF. The CDR3 DNA is TGTGCCAGCAGCGTAATAGACAGGGAGAATGGCTACACCTTC.

This rearrangement joins TRBV4-2 to TRBJ1-1, with D tentatively TRBD1 (5 bases). CDR3 size: 17 residues. The germline gives CDR1 LGHNA, CDR2 YNFKEQ. V was shortened by 0 bases and J by 4 bases, with 18 bases between the two germline ends. The CDR3, as DNA: TGTGCCAGCAGCCAAGAGGGCTTTAGGGCGGGGGGCACTGAAGCTTTCTTT. Translating it yields CASSQEGFRAGGTEAFF.

This chain joins TRBV5-1 and TRBJ1-6; perhaps TRBD1 as D (6 bases). This CDR3 region has 15 residues. Germline CDR1 is SGHRS and CDR2 is YFSETQ. Trimming stripped 6 bases from V and 5 bases from J, with 15 bases between. The CDR3 loop is CASTPQGGDNSPLHF. The CDR3, as DNA: TGCGCCAGCACCCCACAGGGAGGGGATAATTCACCCCTCCACTTT.

J is TRBJ1-1 and V is TRBV25-1, with D possibly matching TRBD1 (6 bases). The CDR3 totals 13 residues. With 6 bases removed from V and 8 bases from J, the gap between germline ends came to 16 bases. CDR1 is MGHDK and CDR2 is SYGVNS in the germline V gene. CDR3 protein: CASRPGALSEAFF. In DNA, the CDR3 is TGTGCCAGCAGGCCGGGGGCCCTGAGCGAAGCTTTCTTT.

The chain recombines TRBV5-1 with TRBJ2-3, with 9 bases aligning to TRBD1. Germline-derived CDR1 and CDR2 are SGHRS and YFSETQ. The CDR3 contains 16 residues. V was pared by 4 bases and J by 2 bases, with 8 bases of the junction left unmatched. The CDR3: CASSTGTGHNTDTQYF. CDR3 bases: TGCGCCAGCAGCACTGGGACAGGGCATAACACAGATACGCAGTATTTT.

The rearrangement links TRBV5-1 to TRBJ2-7; possibly TRBD2 for D (6 bases). The V and J ends lost 3 bases and 4 bases respectively, with 14 bases between them. The CDR3 consists of 14 residues. Germline V gene sequence: CDR1 SGHRS, CDR2 YFSETQ. CDR3 sequence: CASSSSGGRYEQYF. DNA for the CDR3: TGCGCCAGCAGCTCATCCGGGGGTAGGTACGAGCAGTACTTC.

The rearrangement joins TRBV4-1 to TRBJ2-3, with 8 bases fitting TRBD2. From germline, CDR1 is MGHRA and CDR2 YSYEKL. The CDR3 runs 16 residues. The CDR3 DNA sequence: TGCCCCCCCACCCAACCGGGGGGGGCGGGCACAGATACGCAGTATTTT. Its protein is CPPTQPGGAGTDTQYF.